One T cell receptor (beta chain) is described in this entry. The antigen remains unidentified. This sample was included in a study of esophageal squamous cell carcinoma under preoperative chemotherapy. Study information: Both tumor-infiltrating lymphocytes and peripheral blood T cells had their TCR repertoires profiled.

The CDR3 totals 12 residues. Germline V CDR1 and CDR2: SGHTA, FQGNSA. Noted time point: after preoperative PTX-NDP chemotherapy. TCRdb recomputed calls from the PCR reads with MiXCR, one row per CDR3 protein. The sample lists about 32,000 distinct CDR3 sequences, about half occurring once. Study-wide findings and caveats: Peripheral T cells showed a significant TCR diversity increase after chemotherapy, unlike tumor-infiltrating lymphocytes. Paclitaxel-nedaplatin therapy caused immediate, substantial clonotype frequency changes.

The chain is built from TRBV7-2 and TRBJ2-3; D may be TRBD2 (6 bases). The TCR comes from a human donor with esophageal squamous cell carcinoma. The donor label of this sample is uncertain. The biological material was taken from a patient given preoperative chemotherapy. CDR3 region: CAGRQDTDTQYF. The CDR3 coding sequence is TGTGCGGGGAGGCAGGACACAGATACGCAGTATTTT.